This T cell receptor (beta chain) was sequenced for a study of blood T cell dynamics during melanoma immunotherapy. Study-wide background: Metastatic melanoma patients received first-line pembrolizumab or nivolumab plus ipilimumab.

Time point defined: pre-treatment baseline. A fixed DNA input of around 0.35 ug was used per bulk PBMC sample. The method was immunoSEQ multiplex PCR; TCRdb's version includes in-frame clones alone and lacks a portion of them. The top ten hold around 17% of the sample, which has thousands of clones, approximately 84% seen once. The V end lost 0 bases, the J end lost 3 bases, and 11 bases lay between the germline ends. In germline, CDR1 is SEHNR, CDR2 FQNEAQ (reference sequence). The CDR3 is 15 residues long. This specimen was blood, taken from a patient treated with checkpoint blockade. The TCR comes from a human donor with melanoma. This sequence joins TRBV7-9 and TRBJ1-2; possibly TRBD1 for D (6 bases). Here the CDR3 reads CASSLAEGGYYGYTF. Here the CDR3 DNA reads TGTGCCAGCAGCTTAGCGGAGGGGGGCTACTATGGCTACACCTTC. Full variable domain (outside the CDR3, taken from reference TRBV7-9 and TRBJ1-2): DTGVSQNPRHKITKRGQNVTFRCDPISEHNRLYWYRQTLGQGPEFLTYFQNEAQLEKSRLLSDRFSAERPKGSFSTLEIQRTEQGDSAMYLCASSLAEGGYYGYTFGSGTRLTVV.